This T cell receptor (beta chain) is drawn from a study of blood T cells in healthy people across ages. Broader study findings: Researchers judged that diversity estimates from one million T cells fell short of true values.

Healthy Caucasians from Russia aged roughly 6 to 95 served as donors. Combining a sample-barcoded 5' primer with a J-beta primer mix, a second PCR ran for roughly 7 to 12 cycles. One entry per CDR3 protein results from TCRdb running MiXCR on the 5' RACE reads. The sample holds approximately 2,000,000 distinct CDR3 sequences, roughly two fifths seen once. As regards this clonotype: What it binds is not known.

This TCR was sampled from a human donor in good health. The specimen sequenced was blood.

CDR3 amino acids: CASSPPSAGELFF. The CDR3 region has the DNA TGTGCCAGCAGCCCACCCTCGGCCGGGGAGCTGTTTTTT. The chain uses TRBV7-8 and TRBJ2-2; the D is unclear. Germline-derived CDR1 and CDR2 are SGHVS and FQNEAQ. The V end lost 5 bases, the J end lost 6 bases, and 10 bases lay between the germline ends. The CDR3 loop spans 13 amino acids.